The 27 T cell receptor beta chains presented below share a single source sample, sequenced in a study of blood T cell repertoires in COVID-19. Clones were sequenced by immunoSEQ multiplex PCR, and TCRdb holds only the in-frame ones, with some missing. The sample has 280,000 or so clones, approximately 83% seen once. Sequences were obtained from peripheral blood. These receptors were collected from a woman aged 25 to 39 who had recovered from COVID-19.

This clone was counted between two and nine times. The chain employs TRBV28 and TRBJ1-2; D is perhaps TRBD1 (5 bases). The CDR3 covers 14 residues. Germline lookup yields CDR1 MDHEN and CDR2 SYDVKM. With 8 bases removed from V and 7 bases from J, the gap between germline ends came to 20 bases. The CDR3 is CASRPLGQSGGYTF. The CDR3 nucleotides are TGTGCCAGCCGCCCCCTGGGGCAGTCTGGTGGCTACACCTTC.

The chain couples TRBV7-9 to TRBJ1-2; 7 bases match TRBD1. The V and J ends lost 1 base and 8 bases, in that order; junction bases with no gene match: 10. The CDR3 runs to 15 residues. CDR1 is SEHNR, CDR2 FQNEAQ, per germline (reference sequence). The CDR3 region is CASSLDRGTDKGYTF. Written as DNA, the CDR3 is TGTGCCAGCAGCTTAGACCGTGGGACAGATAAAGGCTACACCTTC.

Note on this clone: This sample includes further DNA sequences coding for the same CDR3. This chain links TRBV19 with TRBJ2-1; no reliable D call. The CDR3 loop spans 11 amino acids. Germline V CDR1 and CDR2: LNHDA, SQIVND (reference sequence). Trimming cost V 5 bases and J 4 bases, with 3 bases left between them. In DNA form, the CDR3 reads TGTGCCAGTAGTCAGTACAATGAGCAGTTCTTC. This encodes CASSQYNEQFF.

This clone was recorded a few times. The gene calls are TRBV19 and TRBJ1-1; D perhaps matches TRBD1 (5 bases). V was trimmed by 4 bases and J by 1 base, leaving 16 bases between them. Germline V gene lookup returns CDR1 LNHDA and CDR2 SQIVND (reference sequence). The CDR3 spans 16 residues. The CDR3, as DNA: TGTGCCAGTAGTAGGGGGGTACAGGAACCGAACACTGAAGCTTTCTTT. Translating it yields CASSRGVQEPNTEAFF.

This clone was seen a handful of times. The chain carries TRBV30 and TRBJ1-5; D is possibly TRBD1 (5 bases). Germline loops: CDR1 GTSNPN, CDR2 SVGIG (reference sequence). This CDR3 has 13 residues. Deletions cut 2 bases from V and 4 bases from J, with 9 bases between. The DNA of the CDR3 is TGTGCCTGGAGTTTCCAGGGAAATCAGCCCCAGCATTTT. Encoded protein: CAWSFQGNQPQHF.

J is TRBJ2-4 and V is TRBV11-2, with 10 bases matching TRBD1. The germline V gene has CDR1 SGHAT and CDR2 FQNNGV. V trimming: 0 bases; J trimming: 8 bases; junction bases outside the gene matches: 10. The CDR3 loop spans 17 amino acids. The CDR3 loop is CASSLDGVTGGLDIQYF. CDR3 nucleotide sequence: TGTGCCAGCAGCTTAGACGGCGTGACAGGGGGCTTGGACATTCAGTACTTC.

The rearrangement uses TRBV19 and TRBJ2-7; TRBD1 agrees at 11 bases. After removal of 6 bases from V and 6 bases from J, the junction contained 4 bases not matched to a gene. CDR1 and CDR2 (germline): LNHDA, SQIVND (reference sequence). This CDR3 contains 13 residues. CDR3 sequence: CASSGQGAVEQYF. The CDR3 nucleotides are TGTGCCAGTAGCGGACAGGGGGCGGTCGAGCAGTACTTC.

The rearrangement joins TRBV2 to TRBJ2-1, with D maybe TRBD2 (6 bases). The CDR3 covers 15 residues. V was cut by 6 bases and J by 7 bases, with 19 bases left in between. The V gene's germline CDR1 is SNHLY and CDR2 FYNNEI. The CDR3 here is CASSRTWDLVNEQFF. CDR3 in DNA: TGTGCCAGCAGCCGGACCTGGGACTTGGTGAATGAGCAGTTCTTC.

The chain has TRBV28 and TRBJ2-7, with D possibly being TRBD1 (5 bases). Trimming stripped 5 bases from V and 0 bases from J, with 17 bases between. In germline, CDR1 is MDHEN, CDR2 SYDVKM. This CDR3 contains 16 residues. The CDR3 protein is CASSDPGHGPSYEQYF. The DNA for the CDR3 is TGTGCCAGCAGTGACCCTGGACACGGGCCCTCCTACGAGCAGTACTTC.

V is TRBV5-1 and J is TRBJ1-1, with D possibly being TRBD1 (5 bases). Germline CDR1 reads SGHRS; CDR2 reads YFSETQ. V lost 2 bases and J 0 bases, leaving 11 bases between the germline ends. The CDR3 has 15 residues. The CDR3 protein is CASSFGGTLNTEAFF. CDR3 sequence (DNA): TGCGCCAGCAGCTTTGGGGGGACTTTGAACACTGAAGCTTTCTTT.

This chain joins TRBV5-6 and TRBJ2-3; D call uncertain. CDR3 size: 13 residues. Germline lookup yields CDR1 SGHDT and CDR2 YYEEEE. V dropped 0 bases and J dropped 6 bases, with 8 bases sitting between them. The CDR3 loop reads CASSLAGADTQYF. The CDR3 bases are TGTGCCAGCAGCTTGGCCGGTGCCGATACGCAGTATTTT.

As for this clone: Other DNA sequences in the same sample also yield this CDR3. The chain combines TRBV27 with TRBJ2-7; 9 nucleotides match TRBD2. This CDR3 spans 15 amino acids. The germline V gene encodes CDR1 MNHEY and CDR2 SMNVEV (reference sequence). Trimming took 5 bases from V and 0 from J; bases not matched to a gene: 5. Here the CDR3 DNA reads TGTGCCAGCAGTCCCCTAGCGGGGAGCTCCTACGAGCAGTACTTC. Its translation: CASSPLAGSSYEQYF.

The chain joins TRBV28 to TRBJ2-3, with D possibly TRBD2 on 5 matching bases. CDR3 length: 14 residues. V was pared by 6 bases and J by 3 bases, with 13 bases between. In germline, CDR1 is MDHEN, CDR2 SYDVKM. This CDR3 reads CASSLGSGTDTQYF. The CDR3 nucleotides are TGTGCCAGCAGCTTAGGGTCGGGGACAGATACGCAGTATTTT. Supplemented by reference TRBV28 and TRBJ2-3, the full variable domain reads DVKVTQSSRYLVKRTGEKVFLECVQDMDHENMFWYRQDPGLGLRLIYFSYDVKMKEKGDIPEGYSVSREKKERFSLILESASTNQTSMYLCASSLGSGTDTQYFGPGTRLTVL.

The rearrangement joins TRBV6-5 to TRBJ1-3; D is unresolved. Germline V gives CDR1 MNHEY, CDR2 SVGAGI. V lost 6 bases, J lost 3 bases, and 6 bases lay in between. CDR3 size: 12 residues. CDR3 in DNA: TGTGCCAGCAGAGACATTGGAAACACCATATATTTT. Translated: CASRDIGNTIYF.

The chain combines TRBV3-1 (or the pseudogene TRBV3-2) with TRBJ1-1; maybe TRBD1 (6 bases). Per the germline V gene, CDR1 is LGHDT and CDR2 is YNNKEL (reference sequence). CDR3 length: 14 residues. Trimming removed 1 base from V and 4 bases from J, with 10 bases in between. The CDR3 here is CASSQGQAITEAFF. CDR3 DNA sequence: TGTGCCAGCAGCCAAGGACAGGCGATCACTGAAGCTTTCTTT.

The gene calls are TRBV7-9 and TRBJ2-2; D might be TRBD2 (6 bases). This CDR3 region has 15 residues. V lost 5 bases and J lost 4, with 14 bases in between. Germline values: CDR1 SEHNR, CDR2 FQNEAQ (reference sequence). CDR3 region: CASSPLEGGTGELFF. The CDR3 DNA reads TGTGCCAGCAGCCCGCTGGAGGGAGGCACCGGGGAGCTGTTTTTT.

This CDR3 reads CASSYGQNYGYTF. The CDR3 DNA follows: TGCGCCAGCAGCTACGGACAGAACTATGGCTACACCTTC. This chain links TRBV5-1 with TRBJ1-2; the D gene is possibly TRBD1 (6 bases). V was pared by 3 bases and J by 2 bases, with 8 bases between. Germline lookup yields CDR1 SGHRS and CDR2 YFSETQ. This CDR3 contains 13 residues.

The chain carries TRBV24-1 and TRBJ2-3; 12 positions match TRBD2. Germline V gene data show CDR1 as KGHDR and CDR2 as SFDVKD. CDR3 length equals 18 residues. Germline trimming cut 4 bases from V and 0 bases from J; bases unmatched to any gene: 7. CDR3 region: CATSDRRTSGDSTDTQYF. Written as DNA, the CDR3 is TGTGCCACCAGTGACCGACGGACTAGCGGGGACAGCACAGATACGCAGTATTTT.

This chain links TRBV4-3 with TRBJ2-1, with a possible D match to TRBD2 (6 bases). The CDR3 consists of 18 residues. V was trimmed by 2 bases and J by 0 bases, leaving 17 bases between them. Germline V gene data show CDR1 as LGHNA and CDR2 as YSLEER. The CDR3: CASSQSILAVVSYNEQFF. In DNA, the CDR3 is TGCGCCAGCAGCCAAAGTATCTTAGCGGTGGTCTCCTACAATGAGCAGTTCTTC.

The sample holds one count of this clone. The chain links TRBV9 to TRBJ2-5, with 11 nucleotides matching TRBD2. Trimming removed 3 bases from V and 2 bases from J; junction bases left unmatched: 9. From germline, CDR1 is SGDLS and CDR2 YYNGEE. CDR3 length: 17 residues. The CDR3 nucleotides are TGTGCCAGCAGCGGGGCAGGGACTAGCGGAAATCAAGAGACCCAGTACTTC. This codes for CASSGAGTSGNQETQYF. Combining the CDR3 with reference TRBV9 and TRBJ2-5 gives the whole variable domain DSGVTQTPKHLITATGQRVTLRCSPRSGDLSVYWYQQSLDQGLQFLIQYYNGEERAKGNILERFSAQQFPDLHSELNLSSLELGDSALYFCASSGAGTSGNQETQYFGPGTRLLVL.

This clone was observed once. CDR3 sequence reads: CASTTTSGLSEQFF. The CDR3 nucleotides read TGCGCCAGCACCACAACTAGCGGGCTTAGTGAGCAGTTCTTC. The J gene is TRBJ2-1, the V gene TRBV5-1, with 9 bases matching TRBD2. Germline trimming cut 6 bases from V and 9 bases from J; bases unmatched to any gene: 10. Germline V lookup: CDR1 SGHRS, CDR2 YFSETQ. The CDR3 sequence is 14 residues long. Combining the CDR3 with reference TRBV5-1 and TRBJ2-1 gives the whole variable domain KAGVTQTPRYLIKTRGQQVTLSCSPISGHRSVSWYQQTPGQGLQFLFEYFSETQRNKGNFPGRFSGRQFSNSRSEMNVSTLELGDSALYLCASTTTSGLSEQFFGPGTRLTVL.

This clone was recorded only once. V gene TRBV25-1 combines with J gene TRBJ2-7, with 13 bases matching TRBD2. J gave up 7 bases and V 6 bases, and 6 bases lay outside the gene matches. In germline, CDR1 is MGHDK, CDR2 SYGVNS. The CDR3 has 14 residues. The chain's CDR3 is CASSGGLAGIEQYF. CDR3 DNA sequence: TGTGCCAGCAGCGGGGGACTAGCGGGAATAGAGCAGTACTTC.

This sequence joins TRBV7-9 and TRBJ1-2; a weak D match, TRBD1 (5 bases). This CDR3 region has 13 residues. Trimming stripped 8 bases from V and 4 bases from J, with 14 bases between. Per germline, CDR1 SEHNR and CDR2 FQNEAQ (reference sequence). The CDR3 protein is CASGSAGGYGYTF. The CDR3 region has the DNA TGTGCCAGCGGATCGGCCGGGGGCTATGGCTACACCTTC.

The chain combines TRBV11-2 with TRBJ2-1; unclear D gene. Germline CDR1 SGHAT, CDR2 FQNNGV. The CDR3 covers 11 residues. Deletions cut 4 bases from V and 7 bases from J, with 5 bases between. CDR3 in amino acids: CASSSFNEQFF. CDR3 bases: TGTGCCAGCAGCTCCTTTAATGAGCAGTTCTTC. Based on the CDR3 plus reference TRBV11-2 and TRBJ2-1, the full variable domain is EAGVAQSPRYKIIEKRQSVAFWCNPISGHATLYWYQQILGQGPKLLIQFQNNGVVDDSQLPKDRFSAERLKGVDSTLKIQPAKLEDSAVYLCASSSFNEQFFGPGTRLTVL.

The CDR3 nucleotides are TGTGCCAGCAGTCAGGGGACCGCCCGGACCCAGTACTTC. Amino acid sequence: CASSQGTARTQYF. The chain is built from TRBV27 and TRBJ2-5; D may be TRBD1 (6 bases). The CDR3 covers 13 residues. With 5 bases removed from V and 7 bases from J, the gap between germline ends came to 14 bases. The germline gives CDR1 MNHEY, CDR2 SMNVEV (reference sequence).

The chain employs TRBV6-1 and TRBJ2-5; 10 nucleotides agree with TRBD2. Unmatched junction bases numbered 6, after V lost 2 bases and J lost 3 bases. The germline V gene has CDR1 MNHNS and CDR2 SASEGT. This CDR3 has 16 residues. CDR3 nucleotide sequence: TGTGCCAGCAGTGAAAGAGCGGGGGGGCAGAAAGAGACCCAGTACTTC. It translates to CASSERAGGQKETQYF.

The chain carries TRBV7-9 and TRBJ2-7; no firm D call. This CDR3 spans 13 amino acids. Germline loops: CDR1 SEHNR, CDR2 FQNEAQ (reference sequence). The V end lost 2 bases, the J end lost 1 base, and 6 bases lay between the germline ends. The CDR3 coding sequence is TGTGCCAGCAGCTTACCCCTATCCTACGAGCAGTACTTC. Its translation is CASSLPLSYEQYF. The whole variable domain, filled in from reference TRBV7-9 and TRBJ2-7, reads DTGVSQNPRHKITKRGQNVTFRCDPISEHNRLYWYRQTLGQGPEFLTYFQNEAQLEKSRLLSDRFSAERPKGSFSTLEIQRTEQGDSAMYLCASSLPLSYEQYFGPGTRLTVT.